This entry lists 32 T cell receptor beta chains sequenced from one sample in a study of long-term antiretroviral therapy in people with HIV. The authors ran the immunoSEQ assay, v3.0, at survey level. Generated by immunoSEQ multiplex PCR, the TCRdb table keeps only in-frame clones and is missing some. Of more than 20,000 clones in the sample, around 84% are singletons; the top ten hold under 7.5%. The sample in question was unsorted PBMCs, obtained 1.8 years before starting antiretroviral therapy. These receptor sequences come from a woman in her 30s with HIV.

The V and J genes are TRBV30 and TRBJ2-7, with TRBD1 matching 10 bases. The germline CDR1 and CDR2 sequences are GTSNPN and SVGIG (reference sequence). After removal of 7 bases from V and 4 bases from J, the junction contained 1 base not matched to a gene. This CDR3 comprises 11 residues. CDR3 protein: CASGQGYEQYF. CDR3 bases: TGTGCCTCGGGACAGGGGTACGAGCAGTACTTC.

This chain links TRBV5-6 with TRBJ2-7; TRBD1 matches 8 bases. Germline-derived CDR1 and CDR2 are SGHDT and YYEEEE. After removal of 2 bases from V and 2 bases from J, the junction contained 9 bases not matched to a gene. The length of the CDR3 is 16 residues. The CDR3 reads CASSFGYTGGPYEQYF. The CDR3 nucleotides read TGTGCCAGCAGCTTTGGATACACAGGGGGACCCTACGAGCAGTACTTC.

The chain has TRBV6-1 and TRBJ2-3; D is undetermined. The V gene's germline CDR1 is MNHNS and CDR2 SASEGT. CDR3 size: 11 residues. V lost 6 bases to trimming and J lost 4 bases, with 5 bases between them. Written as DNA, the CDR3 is TGTGCCAGCAGAGAGTCAGATACGCAGTATTTT. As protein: CASRESDTQYF.

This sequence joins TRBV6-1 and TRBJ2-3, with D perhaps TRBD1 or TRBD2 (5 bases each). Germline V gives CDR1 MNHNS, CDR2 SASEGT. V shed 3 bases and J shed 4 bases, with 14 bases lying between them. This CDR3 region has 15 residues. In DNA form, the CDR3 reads TGTGCCAGCAGTGATTTTATGATGGGGGCAGATACGCAGTATTTT. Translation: CASSDFMMGADTQYF.

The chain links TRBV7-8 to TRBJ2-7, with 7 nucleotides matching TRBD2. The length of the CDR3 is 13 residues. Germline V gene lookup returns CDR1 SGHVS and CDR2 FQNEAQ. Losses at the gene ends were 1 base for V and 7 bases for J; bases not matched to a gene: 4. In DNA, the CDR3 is TGTGCCAGCAGCTTAGGGGGGGGGTTTGAGCAGTACGTC. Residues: CASSLGGGFEQYV.

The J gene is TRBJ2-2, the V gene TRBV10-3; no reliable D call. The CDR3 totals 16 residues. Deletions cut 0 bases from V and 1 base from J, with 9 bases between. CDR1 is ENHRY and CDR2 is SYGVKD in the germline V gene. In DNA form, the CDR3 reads TGTGCCATCAGTGAGTCTGGGCAGAGGAACACCGGGGAGCTGTTTTTT. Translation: CAISESGQRNTGELFF.

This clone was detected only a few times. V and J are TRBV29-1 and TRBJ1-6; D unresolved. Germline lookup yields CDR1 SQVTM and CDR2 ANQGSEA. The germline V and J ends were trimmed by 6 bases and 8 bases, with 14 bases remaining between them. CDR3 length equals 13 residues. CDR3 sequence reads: CSVRGSADSPLHF. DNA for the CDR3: TGCAGCGTGAGAGGTAGTGCAGATTCACCCCTCCACTTT. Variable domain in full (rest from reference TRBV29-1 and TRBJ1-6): SAVISQKPSRDICQRGTSLTIQCQVDSQVTMMFWYRQQPGQSLTLIATANQGSEATYESGFVIDKFPISRPNLTFSTLTVSNMSPEDSSIYLCSVRGSADSPLHFGNGTRLTVT.

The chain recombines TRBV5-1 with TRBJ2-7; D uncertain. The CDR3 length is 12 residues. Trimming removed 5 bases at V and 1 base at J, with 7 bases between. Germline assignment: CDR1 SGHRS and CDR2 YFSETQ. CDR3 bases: TGCGCCAGCAGACTCAGTTCCTACGAGCAGTACTTC. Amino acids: CASRLSSYEQYF.

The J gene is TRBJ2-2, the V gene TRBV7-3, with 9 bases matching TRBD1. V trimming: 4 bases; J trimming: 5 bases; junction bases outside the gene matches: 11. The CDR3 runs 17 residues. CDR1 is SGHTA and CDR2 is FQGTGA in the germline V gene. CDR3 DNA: TGTGCCAGCAGCTCCCAACCCCGGGACAGGGTAACCGGGGAGCTGTTTTTT. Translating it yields CASSSQPRDRVTGELFF.

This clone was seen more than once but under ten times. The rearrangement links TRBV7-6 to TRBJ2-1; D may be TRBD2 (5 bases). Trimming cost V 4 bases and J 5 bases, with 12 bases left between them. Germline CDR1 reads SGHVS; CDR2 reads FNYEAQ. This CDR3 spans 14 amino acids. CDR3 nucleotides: TGTGCCAGCAGCTCCGGCGCGGGTGACAATGAGCAGTTCTTC. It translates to CASSSGAGDNEQFF.

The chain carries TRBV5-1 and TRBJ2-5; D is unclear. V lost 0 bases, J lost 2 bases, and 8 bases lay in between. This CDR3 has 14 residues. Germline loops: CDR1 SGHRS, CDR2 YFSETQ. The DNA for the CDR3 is TGCGCCAGCAGCTTGGTCGGCAGGCAAGAGACCCAGTACTTC. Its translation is CASSLVGRQETQYF.

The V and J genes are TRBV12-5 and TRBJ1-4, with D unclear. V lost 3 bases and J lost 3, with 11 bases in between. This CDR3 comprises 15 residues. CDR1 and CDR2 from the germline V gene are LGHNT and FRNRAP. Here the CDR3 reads CASGLDWKANEKLFF. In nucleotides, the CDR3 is TGTGCTAGTGGTTTAGACTGGAAGGCTAATGAAAAACTGTTTTTT.

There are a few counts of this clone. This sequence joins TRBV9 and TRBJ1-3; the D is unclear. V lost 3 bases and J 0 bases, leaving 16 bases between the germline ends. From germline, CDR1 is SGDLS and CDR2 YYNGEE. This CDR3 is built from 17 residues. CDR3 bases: TGTGCCAGCAGCGGTGGAGGGCGGATCCTCTCTGGAAACACCATATATTTT. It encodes CASSGGGRILSGNTIYF.

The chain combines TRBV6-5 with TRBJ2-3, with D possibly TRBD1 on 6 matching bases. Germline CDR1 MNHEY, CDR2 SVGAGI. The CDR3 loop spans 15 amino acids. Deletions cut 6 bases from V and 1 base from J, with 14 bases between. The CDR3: CASRRWGRRTDTQYF. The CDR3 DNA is TGTGCCAGCAGGCGATGGGGGCGCCGCACAGATACGCAGTATTTT.

CDR3 nucleotides: TGCGCCAGCAGCCAAGACGGTAGGACAGGCTTTGTTGAGCAGTTCTTC. Protein product: CASSQDGRTGFVEQFF. The chain is built from TRBV4-1 and TRBJ2-1; 7 bases map to TRBD1. CDR1 is MGHRA, CDR2 YSYEKL, per germline. The trim removed 0 bases at V and 9 bases at J, leaving 11 bases unmatched. The CDR3 has 16 amino acids.

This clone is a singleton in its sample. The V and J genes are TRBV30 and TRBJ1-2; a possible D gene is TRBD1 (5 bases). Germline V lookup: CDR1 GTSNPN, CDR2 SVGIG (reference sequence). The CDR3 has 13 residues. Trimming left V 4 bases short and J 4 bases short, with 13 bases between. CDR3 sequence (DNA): TGTGCCTGGACGCGAACGGGGCTCTATGGCTACACCTTC. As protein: CAWTRTGLYGYTF.

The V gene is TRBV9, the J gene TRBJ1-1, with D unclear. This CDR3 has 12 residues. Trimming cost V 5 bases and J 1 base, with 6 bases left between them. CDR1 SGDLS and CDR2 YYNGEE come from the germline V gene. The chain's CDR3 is CASRGQNTEAFF. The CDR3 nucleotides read TGTGCCAGCAGGGGTCAGAACACTGAAGCTTTCTTT.

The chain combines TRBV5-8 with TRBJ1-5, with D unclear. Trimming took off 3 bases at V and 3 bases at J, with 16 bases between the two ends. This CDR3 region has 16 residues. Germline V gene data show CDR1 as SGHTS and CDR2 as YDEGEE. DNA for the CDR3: TGTGCCAGCAGCTACCGTCGGCTGGCAGACAATCAGCCCCAGCATTTT. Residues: CASSYRRLADNQPQHF.

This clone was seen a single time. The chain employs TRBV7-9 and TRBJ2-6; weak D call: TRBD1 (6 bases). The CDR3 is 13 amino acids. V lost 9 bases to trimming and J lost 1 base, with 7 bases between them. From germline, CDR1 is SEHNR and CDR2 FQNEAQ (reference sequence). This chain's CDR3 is CASTGSGANVLTF. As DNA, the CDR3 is TGTGCCAGTACAGGGTCTGGGGCCAACGTCCTGACTTTC.

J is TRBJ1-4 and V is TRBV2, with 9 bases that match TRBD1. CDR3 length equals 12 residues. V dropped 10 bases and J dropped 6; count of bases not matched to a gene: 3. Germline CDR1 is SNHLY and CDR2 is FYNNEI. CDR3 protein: CATTGGHEKLFF. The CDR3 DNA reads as TGTGCCACCACAGGGGGCCATGAAAAACTGTTTTTT.

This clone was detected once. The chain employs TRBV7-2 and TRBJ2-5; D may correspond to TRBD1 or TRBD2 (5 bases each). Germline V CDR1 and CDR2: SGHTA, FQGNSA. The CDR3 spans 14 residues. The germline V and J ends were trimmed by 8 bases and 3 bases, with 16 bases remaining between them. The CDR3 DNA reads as TGTGCCAGCGGGGCCGGTGGGGGAAAAGAGACCCAGTACTTC. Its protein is CASGAGGGKETQYF.

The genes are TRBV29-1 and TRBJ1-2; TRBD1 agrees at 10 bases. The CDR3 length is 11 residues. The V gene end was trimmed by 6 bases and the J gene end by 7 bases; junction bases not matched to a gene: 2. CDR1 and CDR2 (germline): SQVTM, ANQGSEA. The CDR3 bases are TGCAGCGTGGACAGGGGGTTTGGCTACACCTTC. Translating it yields CSVDRGFGYTF.

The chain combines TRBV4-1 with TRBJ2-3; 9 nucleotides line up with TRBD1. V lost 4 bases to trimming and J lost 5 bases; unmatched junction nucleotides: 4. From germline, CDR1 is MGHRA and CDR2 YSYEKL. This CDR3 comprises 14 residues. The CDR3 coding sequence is TGCGCCAGCAGCCTTCAGGACAGGGGAGATACGCAGTATTTT. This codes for CASSLQDRGDTQYF.

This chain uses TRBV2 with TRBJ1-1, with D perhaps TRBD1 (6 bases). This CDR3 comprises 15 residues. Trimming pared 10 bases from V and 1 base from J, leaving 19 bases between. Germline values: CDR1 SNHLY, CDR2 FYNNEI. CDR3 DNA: TGTGCCATCCTCATGGGAGGGGGAAGGAACACTGAAGCTTTCTTT. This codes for CAILMGGGRNTEAFF.

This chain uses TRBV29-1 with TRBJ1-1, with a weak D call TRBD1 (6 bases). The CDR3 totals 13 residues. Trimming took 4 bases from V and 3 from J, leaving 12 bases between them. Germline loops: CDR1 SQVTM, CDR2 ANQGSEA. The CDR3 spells CSVVGQFDTEAFF. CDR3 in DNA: TGCAGCGTTGTTGGACAGTTCGACACTGAAGCTTTCTTT.

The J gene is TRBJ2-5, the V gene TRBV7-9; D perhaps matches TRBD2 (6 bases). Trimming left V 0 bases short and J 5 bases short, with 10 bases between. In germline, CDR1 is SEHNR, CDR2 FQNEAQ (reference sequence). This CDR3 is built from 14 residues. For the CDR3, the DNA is TGTGCCAGCAGCTTAGCCGCAGGGAGGGAGACCCAGTACTTC. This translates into CASSLAAGRETQYF.

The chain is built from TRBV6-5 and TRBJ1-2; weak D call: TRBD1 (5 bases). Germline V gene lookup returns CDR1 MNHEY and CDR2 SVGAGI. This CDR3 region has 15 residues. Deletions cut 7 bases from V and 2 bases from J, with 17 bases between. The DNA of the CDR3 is TGTGCCAGCACCCCCCTAACGACAGTCAACTATGGCTACACCTTC. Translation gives CASTPLTTVNYGYTF.

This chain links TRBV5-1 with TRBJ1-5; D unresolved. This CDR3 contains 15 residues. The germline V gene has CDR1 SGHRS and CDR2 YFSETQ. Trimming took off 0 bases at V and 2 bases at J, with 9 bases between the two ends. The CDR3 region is CASSLEGEGNQPQHF. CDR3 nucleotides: TGCGCCAGCAGCTTGGAAGGAGAGGGCAATCAGCCCCAGCATTTT.

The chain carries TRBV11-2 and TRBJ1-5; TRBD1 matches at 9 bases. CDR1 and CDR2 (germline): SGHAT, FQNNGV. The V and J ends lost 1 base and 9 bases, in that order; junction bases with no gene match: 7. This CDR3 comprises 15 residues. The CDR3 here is CASSLVGGQGLPQHF. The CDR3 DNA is TGTGCCAGCAGCTTAGTTGGGGGACAGGGTCTGCCCCAGCATTTT.

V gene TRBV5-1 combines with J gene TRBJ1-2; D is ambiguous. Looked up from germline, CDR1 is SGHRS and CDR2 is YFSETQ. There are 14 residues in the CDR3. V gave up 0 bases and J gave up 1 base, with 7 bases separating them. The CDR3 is CASSLDMINYGYTF. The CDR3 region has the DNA TGCGCCAGCAGCTTGGACATGATTAACTATGGCTACACCTTC.

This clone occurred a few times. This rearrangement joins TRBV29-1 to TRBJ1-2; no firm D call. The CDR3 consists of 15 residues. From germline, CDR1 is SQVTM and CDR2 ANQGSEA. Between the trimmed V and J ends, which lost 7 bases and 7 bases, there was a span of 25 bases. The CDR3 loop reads CSATLTLDPLSGYTF. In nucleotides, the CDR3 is TGCAGCGCCACACTCACTTTAGACCCACTTTCTGGCTACACCTTC.

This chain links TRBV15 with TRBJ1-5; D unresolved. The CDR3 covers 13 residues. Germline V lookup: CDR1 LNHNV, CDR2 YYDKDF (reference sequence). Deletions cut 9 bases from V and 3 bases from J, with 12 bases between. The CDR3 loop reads CATGLLINQPQHF. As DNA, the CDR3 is TGTGCCACGGGCCTCCTTATCAATCAGCCCCAGCATTTT.